The rows below give T cell receptor beta chains drawn from one sample of a study of CD8+CD57+ T cells in acquired aplastic anemia. TCRdb processed the reads anew with MiXCR; each CDR3 protein has one entry. The sample has about 180,000 distinct CDR3 sequences, around 63% seen once; the top ten hold roughly 46%. The sample taken for sequencing was sorted CD4+, CD8+, or CD8+CD57+ T cells (not recorded which) from PBMCs. The source of these receptors is a human donor with aplastic anemia. CDR3s include the opening cysteine and the closing phenylalanine or tryptophan. The D gene is left open where the match is weak. Clone sizes are given selectively: once, few, many, or a class where the clone is expanded.

J gene: TRBJ2-1
D gene: TRBD2
clone size: -
V gene: TRBV12-3/TRBV12-4
CDR3 DNA: TGTGCCAGCAGCAAAGGGACTACACTCTCCTACAATGAGCAGTTCTTC
CDR3 protein: CASSKGTTLSYNEQFF

J gene: TRBJ2-7
D gene: -
clone size: -
V gene: TRBV19
CDR3 DNA: TGTGCCAGTAGTCCCAGAGAGGAGTTTTCCTACGAGCAGTACTTC
CDR3 protein: CASSPREEFSYEQYF

J gene: TRBJ1-2
D gene: TRBD1
clone size: -
V gene: TRBV7-8
CDR3 DNA: TGTGCCAGCAGCTTAGCCAGGGGGAGTGTGGAGGGCTACACCTTC
CDR3 protein: CASSLARGSVEGYTF

J gene: TRBJ1-5
D gene: -
clone size: few
V gene: TRBV24-1
CDR3 DNA: TGTGCCACCAGTATTGGAGGGGAGAATCAGCCCCAGCATTTT
CDR3 protein: CATSIGGENQPQHF

J gene: TRBJ1-2
D gene: -
clone size: -
V gene: TRBV7-2
CDR3 DNA: TGTGCCAGCAGCCAAGCGGAAGGCTACACCTTC
CDR3 protein: CASSQAEGYTF

J gene: TRBJ2-3
D gene: TRBD2
clone size: -
V gene: TRBV20-1
CDR3 DNA: TGCAGTGCTAGCGGGGGGGCAGATACGCAGTATTTT
CDR3 protein: CSASGGADTQYF

J gene: TRBJ2-2
D gene: -
clone size: once
V gene: TRBV6-6
CDR3 DNA: TGTGCCAGCAGTTTAACCCTAGCGAAAATCGGGGAGCTGTTTTTT
CDR3 protein: CASSLTLAKIGELFF

J gene: TRBJ1-1
D gene: -
clone size: -
V gene: TRBV27
CDR3 DNA: TGTGCCAGCAGTCGTGGGGGGCCCCACATGAACACTGAAGCTTTCTTT
CDR3 protein: CASSRGGPHMNTEAFF

J gene: TRBJ2-5
D gene: -
clone size: few
V gene: TRBV29-1
CDR3 DNA: TGCAGCGTTCCTTATGGGGCAAGGACCCAGTACTTC
CDR3 protein: CSVPYGARTQYF

J gene: TRBJ2-3
D gene: TRBD2
clone size: -
V gene: TRBV19
CDR3 DNA: TGTGCCAGTAGTAGTAGCGGGGTGAGCACAGATACGCAGTATTTT
CDR3 protein: CASSSSGVSTDTQYF

J gene: TRBJ2-3
D gene: -
clone size: -
V gene: TRBV24-1
CDR3 DNA: TGTGCCACCAGTGATTTGCTGGAGTCAGATACGCAGTATTTT
CDR3 protein: CATSDLLESDTQYF

J gene: TRBJ2-2
D gene: TRBD1
clone size: many
V gene: TRBV7-2
CDR3 DNA: TGTGCCAGCAGCTCCTCCACCGGGACAGGTGTGACCGGGGAGCTGTTTTTT
CDR3 protein: CASSSSTGTGVTGELFF

J gene: TRBJ2-7
D gene: TRBD2
clone size: -
V gene: TRBV7-2
CDR3 DNA: TGTGCCAGCAGCTTAGTACGCGGGAGTGGCGAGCAGTACTTC
CDR3 protein: CASSLVRGSGEQYF

J gene: TRBJ2-3
D gene: TRBD2
clone size: -
V gene: TRBV6-5
CDR3 DNA: TGTGCCAGCAGTTACTCCCCCAGCGGGGGGGCTGAAGATACGCAGTATTTT
CDR3 protein: CASSYSPSGGAEDTQYF

J gene: TRBJ1-5
D gene: -
clone size: -
V gene: TRBV7-7
CDR3 DNA: TGTGCTAGCAGCTTAGCGCAGGGCCGTTTAAGGCAGCCCCAGCATTTT
CDR3 protein: CASSLAQGRLRQPQHF

J gene: TRBJ2-1
D gene: -
clone size: -
V gene: TRBV4-2
CDR3 DNA: TGTGCCAGCAGCAGGGCCGCCAATGAGCAGTTCTTC
CDR3 protein: CASSRAANEQFF

J gene: TRBJ2-7
D gene: TRBD2
clone size: -
V gene: TRBV2
CDR3 DNA: TGTGCCATCACCCGACAGAGACCGGGGGGATGGCAGTACTTC
CDR3 protein: CAITRQRPGGWQYF

J gene: TRBJ1-6
D gene: TRBD1
clone size: -
V gene: TRBV12-3/TRBV12-4
CDR3 DNA: TGTGCCAGCAGTGCGCGGACAGGGAGCAATTCACCCCTCCACTTT
CDR3 protein: CASSARTGSNSPLHF

J gene: TRBJ1-2
D gene: -
clone size: -
V gene: TRBV19
CDR3 DNA: TGTGCCAGTTACCTGGATCCGTCCTATGGCTACACCTTC
CDR3 protein: CASYLDPSYGYTF

J gene: TRBJ1-1
D gene: -
clone size: -
V gene: TRBV10-2
CDR3 DNA: TGCGCCAGCAGTTCGGCAGGGCAGAACACTGAAGCTTTCTTT
CDR3 protein: CASSSAGQNTEAFF

J gene: TRBJ1-2
D gene: -
clone size: -
V gene: TRBV9
CDR3 DNA: TGTGCCAGCAGCGTAGGATCGCCAGGGACCAACTATGGCTACACCTTC
CDR3 protein: CASSVGSPGTNYGYTF

J gene: TRBJ2-1
D gene: -
clone size: -
V gene: TRBV11-2
CDR3 DNA: TGTGCCAGCAGCAAAGACCGGGTCCTAGAGTTCTTC
CDR3 protein: CASSKDRVLEFF

J gene: TRBJ2-1
D gene: TRBD2
clone size: -
V gene: TRBV20-1
CDR3 DNA: TGCAGTGCTAGACCCGGGAGGGTGGCTAATGAGCAGTTCTTC
CDR3 protein: CSARPGRVANEQFF

J gene: TRBJ1-3
D gene: -
clone size: many
V gene: TRBV6-1
CDR3 DNA: TGTGCCAGCAGTTACAGCGATACCTCTGGAAACACCATATATTTT
CDR3 protein: CASSYSDTSGNTIYF

J gene: TRBJ1-3
D gene: -
clone size: -
V gene: TRBV7-2
CDR3 DNA: TGTGCCAGCAGCTTGGCTATCTCTGGAAACACCATATATTTT
CDR3 protein: CASSLAISGNTIYF

J gene: TRBJ1-2
D gene: -
clone size: -
V gene: TRBV10-1
CDR3 DNA: TGCGCCAGCAGTGAGTCCCATATCTCGGGACTCCCGGGGCCCCTACACTATGGCTACACCTTC
CDR3 protein: CASSESHISGLPGPLHYGYTF

J gene: TRBJ2-7
D gene: -
clone size: many
V gene: TRBV9
CDR3 DNA: TGTGCCAGCAGCCCATCCGGGGCACCCTACGAGCAGTACTTC
CDR3 protein: CASSPSGAPYEQYF

J gene: TRBJ2-7
D gene: -
clone size: -
V gene: TRBV29-1
CDR3 DNA: TGCAGCGTTGGTACCCGACAGTCCTACGAGCAGTACTTC
CDR3 protein: CSVGTRQSYEQYF

J gene: TRBJ2-3
D gene: -
clone size: -
V gene: TRBV7-9
CDR3 DNA: TGTGCCAGCAGCCCTATTTCGGGGGGCAGCACAGATACGCAGTATTTT
CDR3 protein: CASSPISGGSTDTQYF

J gene: TRBJ1-1
D gene: -
clone size: -
V gene: TRBV20-1
CDR3 DNA: TGCAGTGCTAGGGGGTGGAAGAGCACTGAAGCTTTCTTT
CDR3 protein: CSARGWKSTEAFF

J gene: TRBJ1-1
D gene: -
clone size: -
V gene: TRBV15
CDR3 DNA: TGTGCCACCAGCAGGGGACTAGCGGGGGGGCGAACTGAAGCTTTCTTT
CDR3 protein: CATSRGLAGGRTEAFF

J gene: TRBJ1-2
D gene: -
clone size: few
V gene: TRBV7-9
CDR3 DNA: TGTGCCAGCAGCCCCCGCAGGGAGCATGGCTACACCTTC
CDR3 protein: CASSPRREHGYTF

J gene: TRBJ2-3
D gene: -
clone size: -
V gene: TRBV29-1
CDR3 DNA: TGCAGCGTTGCCCCTCTAATTGCGGGGAAAGGATATACGCAGTATTTT
CDR3 protein: CSVAPLIAGKGYTQYF

J gene: TRBJ2-1
D gene: TRBD1
clone size: once
V gene: TRBV10-2
CDR3 DNA: TGCGCCAGCATCGCCGGGACAGGGAGGAACAATGAGCAGTTCTTC
CDR3 protein: CASIAGTGRNNEQFF

J gene: TRBJ1-1
D gene: -
clone size: once
V gene: TRBV15
CDR3 DNA: TGTGCCACCAGCAGAGATCGGGGCTGGGTCGCTTTCTTT
CDR3 protein: CATSRDRGWVAFF

J gene: TRBJ1-1
D gene: -
clone size: many
V gene: TRBV9
CDR3 DNA: TGTGCCAGCAGCGTAGGCAGCCCCCCCATGAACACTGAAGCTTTCTTT
CDR3 protein: CASSVGSPPMNTEAFF

J gene: TRBJ1-6
D gene: -
clone size: -
V gene: TRBV9
CDR3 DNA: TGTGCCAGCAGTTTAGAAGGTAGTTCACCCCTCCACTTT
CDR3 protein: CASSLEGSSPLHF

J gene: TRBJ1-5
D gene: -
clone size: -
V gene: TRBV7-2
CDR3 DNA: TGTGCCAGCAGCTTAGAACAGGGAGGCCCTCAGCCCCAGCATTTT
CDR3 protein: CASSLEQGGPQPQHF

J gene: TRBJ1-5
D gene: -
clone size: many
V gene: TRBV10-3
CDR3 DNA: TGTGCCATCAGTGTCGACAGTCGCGGGGGTCAGCCCCAGCATTTT
CDR3 protein: CAISVDSRGGQPQHF

J gene: TRBJ2-3
D gene: TRBD2
clone size: -
V gene: TRBV4-1
CDR3 DNA: TGCGCCAGCAGCCTAAGAAACCGTGGCGGGGGAGATAGCACAGATACGCAGTATTTT
CDR3 protein: CASSLRNRGGGDSTDTQYF

J gene: TRBJ1-1
D gene: TRBD1
clone size: many
V gene: TRBV9
CDR3 DNA: TGTGCCAGCAGCCCGGGGACAGGCCTCACTGAAGCTTTCTTT
CDR3 protein: CASSPGTGLTEAFF

J gene: TRBJ2-2
D gene: -
clone size: -
V gene: TRBV5-5
CDR3 DNA: TGTGCCAGCAGCCGTTGGGGAGGGGAGCTGTTTTTT
CDR3 protein: CASSRWGGELFF

J gene: TRBJ2-7
D gene: TRBD2
clone size: many
V gene: TRBV7-9
CDR3 DNA: TGTGCCAGCAGCCCAGGGCGGGGGTACTACGAGCAGTACTTC
CDR3 protein: CASSPGRGYYEQYF

J gene: TRBJ2-1
D gene: -
clone size: -
V gene: TRBV19
CDR3 DNA: TGTGCCAGCAGTCTAGGATCCCACAATGAGCAGTTCTTC
CDR3 protein: CASSLGSHNEQFF

J gene: TRBJ1-1
D gene: -
clone size: -
V gene: TRBV20-1
CDR3 DNA: TGCAGGTGCGGTCCAATGGACACTGAAGCTTTCTTT
CDR3 protein: CRCGPMDTEAFF

J gene: TRBJ1-3
D gene: -
clone size: -
V gene: TRBV7-2
CDR3 DNA: TGTGCCAGCAGCTTGGTACGGACTTCTGGAAACACCATATATTTT
CDR3 protein: CASSLVRTSGNTIYF

J gene: TRBJ2-1
D gene: -
clone size: once
V gene: TRBV10-3
CDR3 DNA: TGTGCCATCGGTCTTAGCGGCTTGAATGAGCAGTTCTTC
CDR3 protein: CAIGLSGLNEQFF

J gene: TRBJ2-3
D gene: TRBD2
clone size: -
V gene: TRBV7-3
CDR3 DNA: TGTGCCAGCAGCTTAAGTCTAGCGGGAGCCAATACGCAGTATTTT
CDR3 protein: CASSLSLAGANTQYF

J gene: TRBJ2-1
D gene: -
clone size: -
V gene: TRBV5-1
CDR3 DNA: TGTGCCAGCAGCTTGGCCGCGGGGGACAGTATCAACAATGAGCAGTTCTTC
CDR3 protein: CASSLAAGDSINNEQFF

J gene: TRBJ1-1
D gene: -
clone size: many
V gene: TRBV20-1
CDR3 DNA: TGCAGTGCAAACACAGGGTCCGACACTGAAGCTTTCTTT
CDR3 protein: CSANTGSDTEAFF